Shown below are 8 T cell receptor beta chains from a single sample sequenced in a study of blood T cell repertoires in COVID-19. Only in-frame clones appear in the TCRdb table, and some are missing; sequencing was by immunoSEQ multiplex PCR. The repertoire includes roughly 68,000 clones, 75% to 95% of them detected once, and around 7% sits in the top ten. The specimen sequenced was peripheral blood. The receptors stem from a man in his forties with COVID-19, enrolled during active disease.

The chain has TRBV10-3 and TRBJ1-1, with 10 bases matching TRBD1. Germline V gene lookup returns CDR1 ENHRY and CDR2 SYGVKD. V was clipped by 6 bases and J by 5 bases; unmatched bases: 12. The CDR3 consists of 16 residues. Here the CDR3 reads CAIRGTGATSGTEAFF. The CDR3 nucleotides are TGTGCCATCAGGGGGACAGGGGCGACCTCTGGGACTGAAGCTTTCTTT.

The gene calls are TRBV11-2 and TRBJ2-1; 8 nucleotides align to TRBD1. The CDR3 loop spans 13 amino acids. Per the germline V gene, CDR1 is SGHAT and CDR2 is FQNNGV. V lost 6 bases, J lost 9 bases, and 7 bases stayed unmatched. The CDR3 bases are TGTGCCAGCAGATCCACAGGGGGGAGTGAGCAGTTCTTC. It specifies CASRSTGGSEQFF. Supplemented by reference TRBV11-2 and TRBJ2-1, the full variable domain reads EAGVAQSPRYKIIEKRQSVAFWCNPISGHATLYWYQQILGQGPKLLIQFQNNGVVDDSQLPKDRFSAERLKGVDSTLKIQPAKLEDSAVYLCASRSTGGSEQFFGPGTRLTVL.

The chain has TRBV5-6 and TRBJ1-4; 8 positions match TRBD1. The V gene end was trimmed by 3 bases and the J gene end by 4 bases; junction bases not matched to a gene: 5. This CDR3 region has 15 residues. The V gene's germline CDR1 is SGHDT and CDR2 YYEEEE. The CDR3 DNA sequence: TGTGCCAGCAGCTCCGCAGGGGGCAGTAATGAAAAACTGTTTTTT. It codes for CASSSAGGSNEKLFF. The variable domain in full, completed from reference TRBV5-6 and TRBJ1-4, reads DAGVTQSPTHLIKTRGQQVTLRCSPKSGHDTVSWYQQALGQGPQFIFQYYEEEERQRGNFPDRFSGHQFPNYSSELNVNALLLGDSALYLCASSSAGGSNEKLFFGSGTQLSVL.

This sequence joins TRBV27 and TRBJ2-7; TRBD1 agrees at 7 bases. The V gene end was trimmed by 0 bases and the J gene end by 2 bases; junction bases not matched to a gene: 4. This CDR3 contains 15 residues. From germline, CDR1 is MNHEY and CDR2 SMNVEV (reference sequence). DNA for the CDR3: TGTGCCAGCAGTTTATCTTGGCAGGGGGCCTACGAGCAGTACTTC. It codes for CASSLSWQGAYEQYF.

CDR3 region: CSVEGGQFVDEQYF. The CDR3 region has the DNA TGCAGCGTTGAAGGGGGACAGTTCGTCGACGAGCAGTACTTC. The genes are TRBV29-1 and TRBJ2-7; 7 bases are shared with TRBD1. V lost 1 base and J lost 5; bases outside the gene matches: 8. The CDR3 sequence is 14 residues long. The germline V gene has CDR1 SQVTM and CDR2 ANQGSEA.

The V and J genes are TRBV6-5 and TRBJ2-1, with D tentatively TRBD1 (6 bases). Trimming took 5 bases from V and 7 from J, leaving 15 bases between them. CDR3 size: 14 residues. From germline, CDR1 is MNHEY and CDR2 SVGAGI. The CDR3 loop reads CASSQTGKQNEQFF. CDR3 coding DNA: TGTGCCAGCAGTCAGACAGGAAAACAAAATGAGCAGTTCTTC.

The CDR3 loop is CAISESGTGGLSDTQYF. In DNA form, the CDR3 reads TGTGCCATCAGTGAGTCCGGGACGGGGGGGCTTTCAGATACGCAGTATTTT. This chain links TRBV10-3 with TRBJ2-3; TRBD2 matches at 8 bases. V lost 0 bases to trimming and J lost 4 bases; unmatched junction nucleotides: 9. The germline V gene has CDR1 ENHRY and CDR2 SYGVKD. The CDR3 sequence is 17 residues long.

The rearrangement links TRBV19 to TRBJ2-7; tentative D call: TRBD1 (6 bases). The CDR3 has 15 residues. Germline CDR1 reads LNHDA; CDR2 reads SQIVND (reference sequence). V shed 1 base and J shed 2 bases, with 12 bases lying between them. The CDR3 sequence: CASSIVAGATYEQYF. CDR3 nucleotides: TGTGCCAGTAGTATAGTAGCAGGGGCAACCTACGAGCAGTACTTC.